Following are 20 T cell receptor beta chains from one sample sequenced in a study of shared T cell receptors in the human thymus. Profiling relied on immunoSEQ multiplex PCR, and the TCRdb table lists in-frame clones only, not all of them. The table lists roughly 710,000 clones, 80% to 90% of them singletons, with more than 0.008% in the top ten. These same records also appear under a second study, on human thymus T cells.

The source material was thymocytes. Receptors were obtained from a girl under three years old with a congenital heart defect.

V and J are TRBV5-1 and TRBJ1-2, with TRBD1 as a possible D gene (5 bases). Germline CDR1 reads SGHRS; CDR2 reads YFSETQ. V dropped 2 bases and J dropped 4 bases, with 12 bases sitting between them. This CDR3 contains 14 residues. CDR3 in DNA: TGCGCCAGCAGCTTCTGGGGCACTTTCTATGGCTACACCTTC. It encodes CASSFWGTFYGYTF.

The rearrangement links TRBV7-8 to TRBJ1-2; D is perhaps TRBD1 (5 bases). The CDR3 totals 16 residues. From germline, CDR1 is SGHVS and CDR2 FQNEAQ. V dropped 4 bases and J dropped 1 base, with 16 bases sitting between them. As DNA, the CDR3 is TGTGCCAGCAGCTCAAAAAGCAACAGGCTTAACTATGGCTACACCTTC. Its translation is CASSSKSNRLNYGYTF.

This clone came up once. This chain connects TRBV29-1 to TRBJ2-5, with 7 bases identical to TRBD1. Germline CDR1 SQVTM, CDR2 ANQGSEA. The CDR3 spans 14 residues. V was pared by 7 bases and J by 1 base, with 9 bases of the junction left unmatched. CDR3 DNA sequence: TGCAGCGCCGACAGGGTGCCCATCCAAGAGACCCAGTACTTC. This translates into CSADRVPIQETQYF.

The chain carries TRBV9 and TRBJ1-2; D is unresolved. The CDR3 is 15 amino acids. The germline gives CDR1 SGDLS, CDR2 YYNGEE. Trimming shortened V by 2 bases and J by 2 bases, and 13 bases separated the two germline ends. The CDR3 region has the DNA TGTGCCAGCAGCGTCTGGAGTATGCCAAACTATGGCTACACCTTC. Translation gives CASSVWSMPNYGYTF.

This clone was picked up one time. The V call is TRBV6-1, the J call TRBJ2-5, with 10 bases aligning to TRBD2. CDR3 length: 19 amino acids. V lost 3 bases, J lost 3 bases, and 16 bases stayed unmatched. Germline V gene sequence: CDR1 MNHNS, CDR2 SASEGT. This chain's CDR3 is CASSDKAVWLAGAKETQYF. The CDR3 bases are TGTGCCAGCAGTGATAAAGCAGTTTGGCTAGCGGGGGCCAAAGAGACCCAGTACTTC.

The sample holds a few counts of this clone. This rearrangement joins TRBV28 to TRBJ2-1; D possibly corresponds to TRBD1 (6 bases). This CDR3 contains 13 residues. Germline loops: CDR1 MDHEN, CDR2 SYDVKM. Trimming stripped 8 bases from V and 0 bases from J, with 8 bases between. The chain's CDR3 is CASQGFSYNEQFF. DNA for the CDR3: TGTGCCAGCCAGGGGTTCTCCTACAATGAGCAGTTCTTC.

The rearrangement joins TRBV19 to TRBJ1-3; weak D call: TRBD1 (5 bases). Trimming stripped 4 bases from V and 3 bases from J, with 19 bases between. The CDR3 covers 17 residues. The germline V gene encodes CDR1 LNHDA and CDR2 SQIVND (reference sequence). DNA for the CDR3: TGTGCCAGTAGTACCCCAGGGCGGCGGGGGATTGGAAACACCATATATTTT. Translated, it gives CASSTPGRRGIGNTIYF. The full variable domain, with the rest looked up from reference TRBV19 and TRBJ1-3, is DGGITQSPKYLFRKEGQNVTLSCEQNLNHDAMYWYRQDPGQGLRLIYYSQIVNDFQKGDIAEGYSVSREKKESFPLTVTSAQKNPTAFYLCASSTPGRRGIGNTIYFGEGSWLTVV.

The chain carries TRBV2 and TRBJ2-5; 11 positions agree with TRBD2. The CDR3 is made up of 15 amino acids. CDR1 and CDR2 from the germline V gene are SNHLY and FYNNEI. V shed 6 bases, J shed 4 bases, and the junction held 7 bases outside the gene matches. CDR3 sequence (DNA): TGTGCCAGCAGAGACCGACTAGCGGGGCTAGAGACCCAGTACTTC. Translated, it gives CASRDRLAGLETQYF. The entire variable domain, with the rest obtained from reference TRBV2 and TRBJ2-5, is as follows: EPEVTQTPSHQVTQMGQEVILRCVPISNHLYFYWYRQILGQKVEFLVSFYNNEISEKSEIFDDQFSVERPDGSNFTLKIRSTKLEDSAMYFCASRDRLAGLETQYFGPGTRLLVL.

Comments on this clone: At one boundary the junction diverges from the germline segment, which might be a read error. CDR3 sequence: CASSLDPGSRVFPYEQCF. For the CDR3, the DNA is TGTGCCAGCAGCTTAGACCCCGGGAGCAGGGTCTTCCCCTACGAGCAGTGCTTC. This rearrangement joins TRBV11-2 to TRBJ2-7; maybe TRBD2 (6 bases). The CDR3 totals 18 residues. The germline V gene has CDR1 SGHAT and CDR2 FQNNGV.

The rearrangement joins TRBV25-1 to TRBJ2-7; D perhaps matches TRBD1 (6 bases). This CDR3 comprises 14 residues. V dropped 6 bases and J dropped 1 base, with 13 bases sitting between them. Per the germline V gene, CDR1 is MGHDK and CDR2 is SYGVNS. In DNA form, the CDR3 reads TGTGCCAGCAGGACCCGGGACACGTCCTACGAGCAGTACTTC. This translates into CASRTRDTSYEQYF.

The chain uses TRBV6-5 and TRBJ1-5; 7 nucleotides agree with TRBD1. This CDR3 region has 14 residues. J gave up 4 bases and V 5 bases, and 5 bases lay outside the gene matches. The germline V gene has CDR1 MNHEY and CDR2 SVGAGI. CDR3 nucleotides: TGTGCCAGCAGTGCAGGGGGTCGGAATCAGCCCCAGCATTTT. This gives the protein CASSAGGRNQPQHF.

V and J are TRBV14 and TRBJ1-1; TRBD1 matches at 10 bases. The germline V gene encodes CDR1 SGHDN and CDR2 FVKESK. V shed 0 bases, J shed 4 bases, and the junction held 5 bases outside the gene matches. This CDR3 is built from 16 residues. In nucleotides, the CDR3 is TGTGCCAGCAGCCAAGATAGGACAGGGGGGATCACTGAAGCTTTCTTT. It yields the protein CASSQDRTGGITEAFF.

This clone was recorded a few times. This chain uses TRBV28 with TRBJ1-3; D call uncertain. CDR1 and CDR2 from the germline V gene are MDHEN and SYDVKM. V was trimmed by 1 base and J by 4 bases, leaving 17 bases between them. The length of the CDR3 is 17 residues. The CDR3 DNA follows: TGTGCCAGCAGTTTATTAGCAAGGATCACGAAAGGAAACACCATATATTTT. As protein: CASSLLARITKGNTIYF.

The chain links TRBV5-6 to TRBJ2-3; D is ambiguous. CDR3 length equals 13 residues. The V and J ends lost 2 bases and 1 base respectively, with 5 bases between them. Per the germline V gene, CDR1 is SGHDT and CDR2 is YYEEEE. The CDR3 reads CASSFRGTDTQYF. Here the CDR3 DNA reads TGTGCCAGCAGCTTTCGGGGCACAGATACGCAGTATTTT.

DNA for the CDR3: TGTGCCAGCAGCGCCGGGACAGTGAACACTGAAGCTTTCTTT. Its protein product is CASSAGTVNTEAFF. This sequence joins TRBV9 and TRBJ1-1; TRBD1 agrees at 7 bases. The germline gives CDR1 SGDLS, CDR2 YYNGEE. There are 14 residues in the CDR3. Trimming at V came to 3 bases and at J to 0 bases, leaving 2 bases not matched to a gene.

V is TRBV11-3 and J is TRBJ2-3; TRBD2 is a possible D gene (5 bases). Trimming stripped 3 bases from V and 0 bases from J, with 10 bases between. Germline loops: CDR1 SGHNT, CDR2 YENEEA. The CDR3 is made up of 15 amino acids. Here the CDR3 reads CASSLGRESTDTQYF. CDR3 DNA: TGTGCCAGCAGCTTGGGGAGAGAGAGCACAGATACGCAGTATTTT.

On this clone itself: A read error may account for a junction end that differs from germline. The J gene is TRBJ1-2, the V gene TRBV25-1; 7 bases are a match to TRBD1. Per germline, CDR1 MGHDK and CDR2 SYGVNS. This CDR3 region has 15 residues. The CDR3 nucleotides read TGTGCCAGCAGTAACCCAGGGGGGCCTAATTATGGCTACACCTTC. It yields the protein CASSNPGGPNYGYTF.

CDR3 DNA sequence: TGTGCCAGCAGACAGGGTAGTGGCACTGAAGCTTTCTTT. It encodes CASRQGSGTEAFF. The chain couples TRBV25-1 to TRBJ1-1; weak D call: TRBD1 (6 bases). The CDR3 has 13 residues. Germline V gene sequence: CDR1 MGHDK, CDR2 SYGVNS. The V end lost 6 bases, the J end lost 4 bases, and 12 bases lay between the germline ends.

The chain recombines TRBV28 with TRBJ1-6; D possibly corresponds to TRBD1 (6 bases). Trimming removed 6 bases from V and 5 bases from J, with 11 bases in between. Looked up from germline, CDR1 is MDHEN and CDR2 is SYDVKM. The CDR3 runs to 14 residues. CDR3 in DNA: TGTGCCAGCAGACCTACAGGGCATAATTCACCCCTCCACTTT. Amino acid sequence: CASRPTGHNSPLHF.

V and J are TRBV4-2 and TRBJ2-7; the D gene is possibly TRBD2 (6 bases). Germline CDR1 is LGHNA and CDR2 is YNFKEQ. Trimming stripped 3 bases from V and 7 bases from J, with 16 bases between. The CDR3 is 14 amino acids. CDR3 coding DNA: TGTGCCAGCAGCCAGCGACTAGTTCGGGAAGAGCAGTACTTC. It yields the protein CASSQRLVREEQYF.